One sample yielded the 18 T cell receptor beta chains listed below, sequenced in a study of blood T cell repertoires in COVID-19. Libraries were prepared by immunoSEQ multiplex PCR; TCRdb keeps only in-frame clonotypes and omits some of them. The sample includes just under 350,000 clones, approximately 82% of them seen just once. The sample was peripheral blood. The origin of the receptors is a man in his thirties or forties with active or convalescent COVID-19.

This chain connects TRBV7-2 to TRBJ2-7; 8 bases fit TRBD1. CDR3 length equals 15 residues. J was trimmed by 4 bases and V by 5 bases; bases with no gene match: 10. Germline V gene sequence: CDR1 SGHTA, CDR2 FQGNSA. Here the CDR3 reads CASSLLRTGNYEQYF. In nucleotides, the CDR3 is TGTGCCAGCAGCCTTTTGCGGACAGGGAATTACGAGCAGTACTTC.

The chain's CDR3 is CASSSGLEAETQYF. Written as DNA, the CDR3 is TGTGCCAGCAGCTCGGGACTAGAGGCAGAGACCCAGTACTTC. This chain joins TRBV5-6 and TRBJ2-5, with 8 bases fitting TRBD2. In germline, CDR1 is SGHDT, CDR2 YYEEEE. V lost 3 bases, J lost 4 bases, and 5 bases stayed unmatched. This CDR3 has 14 residues. The entire variable domain, with the rest obtained from reference TRBV5-6 and TRBJ2-5, is as follows: DAGVTQSPTHLIKTRGQQVTLRCSPKSGHDTVSWYQQALGQGPQFIFQYYEEEERQRGNFPDRFSGHQFPNYSSELNVNALLLGDSALYLCASSSGLEAETQYFGPGTRLLVL.

This chain connects TRBV6-5 to TRBJ2-7, with D possibly matching TRBD2 (5 bases). This CDR3 region has 14 residues. Germline V gene sequence: CDR1 MNHEY, CDR2 SVGAGI. With 0 bases removed from V and 5 bases from J, the gap between germline ends came to 11 bases. CDR3 DNA sequence: TGTGCCAGCAGTTACTCGTATGAGGGCGACGAGCAGTACTTC. Translation gives CASSYSYEGDEQYF.

J is TRBJ2-7 and V is TRBV11-2; 7 bases line up with TRBD2. The CDR3 is made up of 13 amino acids. V shed 3 bases, J shed 6 bases, and the junction held 5 bases outside the gene matches. Germline V gene data show CDR1 as SGHAT and CDR2 as FQNNGV. Here the CDR3 DNA reads TGTGCCAGCAGCTTGCCAAGCGGGATCGAGCAGTACTTC. This sequence encodes CASSLPSGIEQYF.

The J gene is TRBJ2-5, the V gene TRBV5-6; 9 nucleotides agree with TRBD2. The trim removed 3 bases at V and 7 bases at J, leaving 10 bases unmatched. Germline CDR1 reads SGHDT; CDR2 reads YYEEEE. The CDR3 covers 15 residues. The CDR3 here is CASSWRSGGSRTQYF. The CDR3 DNA is TGTGCCAGCAGCTGGAGAAGCGGGGGGTCGCGGACCCAGTACTTC.

J is TRBJ1-3 and V is TRBV5-1; 7 positions match TRBD1. The germline V gene encodes CDR1 SGHRS and CDR2 YFSETQ. The CDR3 runs to 17 residues. The ends lost 2 bases at V and 3 bases at J; junction bases unmatched: 11. CDR3 bases: TGCGCCAGCAGCTTCGGCGGGACAGATAATATTGGAAACACCATATATTTT. Translated, it gives CASSFGGTDNIGNTIYF.

The chain carries TRBV5-4 and TRBJ2-1; 12 bases match TRBD2. V was pared by 1 base and J by 7 bases, with 12 bases of the junction left unmatched. Germline CDR1 and CDR2: SGHNT and YYREEE (reference sequence). This CDR3 has 18 residues. CDR3 nucleotides: TGTGCCAGCAGCTTGTCCCCTAGCGGGGGGGCGGCTGGGAATGAGCAGTTCTTC. This sequence encodes CASSLSPSGGAAGNEQFF. Full variable domain (rest looked up from reference TRBV5-4 and TRBJ2-1): ETGVTQSPTHLIKTRGQQVTLRCSSQSGHNTVSWYQQALGQGPQFIFQYYREEENGRGNFPPRFSGLQFPNYSSELNVNALELDDSALYLCASSLSPSGGAAGNEQFFGPGTRLTVL.

The chain couples TRBV7-9 to TRBJ2-2, with D perhaps TRBD1 (5 bases). V lost 5 bases and J 4 bases, leaving 11 bases between the germline ends. This CDR3 is 14 amino acids long. Germline V gives CDR1 SEHNR, CDR2 FQNEAQ (reference sequence). This CDR3 is CASSPDRRTGELFF. CDR3 DNA sequence: TGTGCCAGCAGCCCAGACAGACGCACCGGGGAGCTGTTTTTT. The variable domain in full, with the rest retrieved from reference TRBV7-9 and TRBJ2-2, is DTGVSQNPRHKITKRGQNVTFRCDPISEHNRLYWYRQTLGQGPEFLTYFQNEAQLEKSRLLSDRFSAERPKGSFSTLEIQRTEQGDSAMYLCASSPDRRTGELFFGEGSRLTVL.

V and J are TRBV30 and TRBJ1-4; unclear D gene. The CDR3 has 11 amino acids. Trimming cost V 0 bases and J 12 bases, with 8 bases left between them. The germline V gene has CDR1 GTSNPN and CDR2 SVGIG (reference sequence). Here the CDR3 reads CAWSVLGELFF. CDR3 sequence (DNA): TGTGCCTGGAGTGTACTAGGAGAACTGTTTTTT.

This sequence joins TRBV11-2 and TRBJ2-7; possible D gene TRBD1, 6 bases. The CDR3 runs to 14 residues. Germline-derived CDR1 and CDR2 are SGHAT and FQNNGV. V lost 3 bases and J 5 bases, leaving 14 bases between the germline ends. CDR3 amino acids: CASSFLQGAHEQYF. The CDR3 nucleotides read TGTGCCAGCAGCTTTTTACAGGGTGCCCACGAGCAGTACTTC.

J is TRBJ2-7 and V is TRBV4-1, with a tentative D call TRBD2 (5 bases). The V gene lost 1 base and the J gene lost 4 bases, with 14 bases spanning the gap. The CDR3 is 15 residues long. The germline V gene has CDR1 MGHRA and CDR2 YSYEKL. The CDR3 nucleotides read TGCGCCAGCAGCCAAGTTCGGGGAGAAGTTTACGAGCAGTACTTC. This encodes CASSQVRGEVYEQYF.

V and J are TRBV5-6 and TRBJ1-1; D is unclear. This CDR3 spans 11 amino acids. CDR1 is SGHDT and CDR2 is YYEEEE in the germline V gene. The ends were cut back, 0 bases at V and 6 bases at J, with 3 bases in the middle. In nucleotides, the CDR3 is TGTGCCAGCAGCTTGGCTTCTGAAGCTTTCTTT. Translation: CASSLASEAFF. Supplemented by reference TRBV5-6 and TRBJ1-1, the full variable domain reads DAGVTQSPTHLIKTRGQQVTLRCSPKSGHDTVSWYQQALGQGPQFIFQYYEEEERQRGNFPDRFSGHQFPNYSSELNVNALLLGDSALYLCASSLASEAFFGQGTRLTVV.

V usage is TRBV28 and J usage is TRBJ2-7, with 7 bases aligning to TRBD2. The length of the CDR3 is 15 residues. Germline CDR1 and CDR2: MDHEN and SYDVKM. V shed 2 bases and J 4 bases; nucleotides not matched to a gene: 8. The CDR3 DNA sequence: TGTGCCAGCAGTTTAATCCAGAGCGGGACTTACGAGCAGTACTTC. Translation gives CASSLIQSGTYEQYF.

This clone was seen only a few times. This chain joins TRBV4-2 and TRBJ1-4; 7 nucleotides align to TRBD1. The germline V gene has CDR1 LGHNA and CDR2 YNFKEQ. The CDR3 is 17 amino acids. Trimming removed 4 bases from V and 8 bases from J; junction bases left unmatched: 16. The CDR3 DNA is TGTGCCAGCAGCCCCCTTGGAAGAACAGGGGAAGAAGAAAAACTGTTTTTT. As protein: CASSPLGRTGEEEKLFF.

The chain has TRBV2 and TRBJ2-3; 7 bases are shared with TRBD2. This CDR3 comprises 14 residues. V lost 8 bases and J lost 2; bases outside the gene matches: 7. Germline lookup yields CDR1 SNHLY and CDR2 FYNNEI. The CDR3 sequence is CASEKGGNTDTQYF. The CDR3 DNA reads as TGTGCCAGCGAGAAGGGAGGGAACACAGATACGCAGTATTTT.

This chain joins TRBV2 and TRBJ2-7; D not certain. CDR3 size: 13 residues. V shed 7 bases and J shed 6 bases, with 16 bases lying between them. From germline, CDR1 is SNHLY and CDR2 FYNNEI. In nucleotides, the CDR3 is TGTGCCAGCACTGTCATGGTTGAGGCCGAGCAGTACTTC. Its protein product is CASTVMVEAEQYF.

Turning to this clone: Additional DNA sequences in this sample encode the identical CDR3. This sequence joins TRBV9 and TRBJ2-5; 13 bases are shared with TRBD2. CDR1 is SGDLS, CDR2 YYNGEE, per germline. The J segment lost 1 base and the V segment lost 2 bases, leaving 2 bases of the junction unmatched. The CDR3 has 16 residues. DNA for the CDR3: TGTGCCAGCAGCGTCGGGACTAGCGGGGCCCAAGAGACCCAGTACTTC. This gives the protein CASSVGTSGAQETQYF.

This CDR3 reads CASSTPGIQETQYF. The CDR3 coding sequence is TGTGCCAGTAGTACTCCCGGGATCCAAGAGACCCAGTACTTC. The rearrangement uses TRBV19 and TRBJ2-5, with D possibly being TRBD2 (5 bases). Germline lookup yields CDR1 LNHDA and CDR2 SQIVND (reference sequence). V shed 4 bases and J shed 1 base, with 10 bases lying between them. The CDR3 sequence is 14 residues long.